This T cell receptor beta chain was found in a study of blood T cells in healthy people across ages. Study results and limitations: Diversity of TCR beta per million T cells declined in a roughly linear way with age.

The use of a sample-barcoded 5' primer and a J-beta primer mix characterized a second PCR of about 7 to 12 cycles. TCRdb used MiXCR to reprocess the 5' RACE reads, holding one entry per CDR3 protein. The sample carries about a million distinct CDR3 sequences, about 48% recorded once. Remarks on this clonotype: Its antigen is undetermined.

CDR1 and CDR2 (germline): ENHRY, SYGVKD. Trimming stripped 3 bases from V and 7 bases from J, with 19 bases between. The CDR3 is made up of 17 amino acids. The gene calls are TRBV10-3 and TRBJ1-6; tentatively, D is TRBD1 (5 bases). The sequence came from a man aged 25-40 years in good health. The specimen was blood. CDR3 protein: CAISEGPRVGENSPLHF. For the CDR3, the DNA is TGTGCCATCAGTGAAGGGCCAAGGGTAGGGGAGAATTCACCCCTCCACTTT.